The 27 T cell receptor beta chains below come from one sample, sequenced in a study of OX40 agonist ivuxolimab in advanced cancers. Repertoires were generated with immunoSEQ multiplex PCR, while TCRdb's copy carries only in-frame clones and drops some. The sample consists of 77,000 or so clones, 92% of them appearing once. Specimen: CD4+ or CD8+ T cells sorted from blood, collected in a trial of the OX40 agonist ivuxolimab. These receptors were taken from an adult with an advanced solid tumor such as melanoma, head and neck, liver or kidney cancer.

The J gene is TRBJ2-7, the V gene TRBV2, with D possibly TRBD1 on 5 matching bases. The germline V gene has CDR1 SNHLY and CDR2 FYNNEI. The ends were cut back, 7 bases at V and 4 bases at J, with 8 bases in the middle. The CDR3 totals 11 residues. CDR3 nucleotides: TGTGCCAGCACAGGGAAATACGAGCAGTACTTC. Translating it yields CASTGKYEQYF. Using reference TRBV2 and TRBJ2-7 for the parts outside the CDR3, the full variable domain is EPEVTQTPSHQVTQMGQEVILRCVPISNHLYFYWYRQILGQKVEFLVSFYNNEISEKSEIFDDQFSVERPDGSNFTLKIRSTKLEDSAMYFCASTGKYEQYFGPGTRLTVT.

The chain uses TRBV4-3 and TRBJ2-5; TRBD1 is a possible D gene (6 bases). Germline CDR1 and CDR2: LGHNA and YSLEER. The V and J ends lost 0 bases and 2 bases respectively, with 16 bases between them. The CDR3 loop spans 17 amino acids. This CDR3 is CASSQEPTGLGQETQYF. Written as DNA, the CDR3 is TGCGCCAGCAGCCAAGAACCAACAGGGTTGGGGCAAGAGACCCAGTACTTC.

The chain combines TRBV29-1 with TRBJ2-2; D perhaps matches TRBD1 (5 bases). Germline V gene lookup returns CDR1 SQVTM and CDR2 ANQGSEA. This CDR3 spans 14 amino acids. The V end was cut by 4 bases, the J end by 7 bases, with 16 bases between. The CDR3 loop is CSVAGPGSGGELFF. The CDR3 coding sequence is TGCAGCGTTGCCGGCCCAGGGTCGGGCGGGGAGCTGTTTTTT.

The chain has TRBV19 and TRBJ2-3, with D perhaps TRBD2 (5 bases). The germline CDR1 and CDR2 sequences are LNHDA and SQIVND (reference sequence). Trimming pared 1 base from V and 2 bases from J, leaving 10 bases between. The CDR3 loop spans 15 amino acids. The CDR3 sequence: CASSIGAEITDTQYF. The CDR3 DNA follows: TGTGCCAGTAGTATAGGAGCGGAGATCACAGATACGCAGTATTTT. The whole variable domain, remainder taken from reference TRBV19 and TRBJ2-3, is DGGITQSPKYLFRKEGQNVTLSCEQNLNHDAMYWYRQDPGQGLRLIYYSQIVNDFQKGDIAEGYSVSREKKESFPLTVTSAQKNPTAFYLCASSIGAEITDTQYFGPGTRLTVL.

The V gene is TRBV4-2, the J gene TRBJ2-7; 10 bases are shared with TRBD2. The CDR3 contains 16 residues. V shed 0 bases, J shed 3 bases, and the junction held 5 bases outside the gene matches. Germline CDR1 is LGHNA and CDR2 is YNFKEQ. CDR3 in amino acids: CASSQERASGGYEQYF. The CDR3 DNA reads as TGTGCCAGCAGCCAAGAACGGGCTAGCGGGGGCTACGAGCAGTACTTC.

The chain employs TRBV28 and TRBJ2-7; unclear D gene. This CDR3 has 12 residues. Trimming cost V 3 bases and J 6 bases, with 9 bases left between them. Germline values: CDR1 MDHEN, CDR2 SYDVKM. The CDR3 DNA reads as TGTGCCAGCAGTTTTATTGGGTTCGAGCAGTACTTC. Translation gives CASSFIGFEQYF.

This chain links TRBV13 with TRBJ1-1; TRBD1 might be the D (5 bases). Germline V CDR1 and CDR2: PRHDT, FYEKMQ (reference sequence). Trimming took 5 bases from V and 5 from J, leaving 15 bases between them. CDR3 length: 14 residues. CDR3 region: CASSTRGGRTEAFF. The CDR3 bases are TGTGCCAGCAGCACCCGGGGGGGGAGGACTGAAGCTTTCTTT.

The chain uses TRBV7-9 and TRBJ1-1; perhaps TRBD1 as D (5 bases). The germline V gene encodes CDR1 SEHNR and CDR2 FQNEAQ (reference sequence). CDR3 length: 15 amino acids. The ends were cut back, 2 bases at V and 1 base at J, with 11 bases in the middle. The CDR3 protein is CASSLRAGRNTEAFF. The DNA for the CDR3 is TGTGCCAGCAGCTTACGGGCAGGGAGGAACACTGAAGCTTTCTTT.

The V and J genes are TRBV29-1 and TRBJ2-1; 10 bases are shared with TRBD2. Germline-derived CDR1 and CDR2 are SQVTM and ANQGSEA. The CDR3 loop spans 15 amino acids. The junction had 13 bases not matched to a gene; V was cut back by 6 bases and J by 8 bases. CDR3 DNA: TGCAGCGTGTCTGCGGGACTAGCGCCATCGGATGAGCAGTTCTTC. Translating it yields CSVSAGLAPSDEQFF.

The rearrangement uses TRBV10-3 and TRBJ2-3; D could derive from TRBD1 or TRBD2 (5 bases each). Germline V gene sequence: CDR1 ENHRY, CDR2 SYGVKD. The CDR3 loop spans 15 amino acids. V lost 4 bases to trimming and J lost 0 bases, with 11 bases between them. The CDR3 region has the DNA TGTGCCATCAGTGCCGGGGACGGTAGCACAGATACGCAGTATTTT. Protein sequence: CAISAGDGSTDTQYF.

The J gene is TRBJ1-1, the V gene TRBV15; 8 positions agree with TRBD1. The germline V gene encodes CDR1 LNHNV and CDR2 YYDKDF (reference sequence). This CDR3 spans 14 amino acids. Germline trimming cut 3 bases from V and 4 bases from J; bases unmatched to any gene: 4. The CDR3 DNA sequence: TGTGCCACCAGCAGTGCCGACAGGGGCACTGAAGCTTTCTTT. It yields the protein CATSSADRGTEAFF.

V gene TRBV9 combines with J gene TRBJ2-1, with D possibly TRBD2 on 6 matching bases. CDR1 SGDLS and CDR2 YYNGEE come from the germline V gene. The length of the CDR3 is 16 residues. Trimming shortened V by 0 bases and J by 3 bases, and 13 bases separated the two germline ends. CDR3 in amino acids: CASSVGGGAVYNEQFF. CDR3 in DNA: TGTGCCAGCAGCGTAGGGGGCGGGGCGGTCTACAATGAGCAGTTCTTC.

The V gene is TRBV10-3, the J gene TRBJ1-1, with no clear D. The CDR3 is 11 residues long. The germline V gene encodes CDR1 ENHRY and CDR2 SYGVKD. Written as DNA, the CDR3 is TGTGCTGTCAGATCGAACACTGAAGCTTTCTTT. Translating gives CAVRSNTEAFF.

This chain connects TRBV5-4 to TRBJ1-2; D is unclear. CDR3 length: 14 amino acids. Per germline, CDR1 SGHNT and CDR2 YYREEE (reference sequence). The ends were cut back, 4 bases at V and 8 bases at J, with 18 bases in the middle. The CDR3 nucleotides are TGTGCCAGCAGCCCGTACGGAGACACATACGGCTACACCTTC. Protein sequence: CASSPYGDTYGYTF.

The genes are TRBV7-9 and TRBJ2-5, with D hard to call. V lost 5 bases, J lost 4 bases, and 14 bases lay in between. CDR1 SEHNR and CDR2 FQNEAQ come from the germline V gene (reference sequence). The CDR3 totals 14 residues. In nucleotides, the CDR3 is TGTGCCAGCAGCCCTGGGATTTCTCTAGAGACCCAGTACTTC. Translated, it gives CASSPGISLETQYF. Full variable domain (remainder filled in from reference TRBV7-9 and TRBJ2-5): DTGVSQNPRHKITKRGQNVTFRCDPISEHNRLYWYRQTLGQGPEFLTYFQNEAQLEKSRLLSDRFSAERPKGSFSTLEIQRTEQGDSAMYLCASSPGISLETQYFGPGTRLLVL.

The V gene is TRBV29-1, the J gene TRBJ2-2, with D tentatively TRBD1 (5 bases). Germline V gene data show CDR1 as SQVTM and CDR2 as ANQGSEA. Trimming pared 7 bases from V and 7 bases from J, leaving 10 bases between. CDR3 length: 11 amino acids. CDR3 coding DNA: TGCAGCGCCTTGGACAACGGGGAGCTGTTTTTT. Amino acids: CSALDNGELFF.

About this clone itself: Other DNA sequences within the sample encode an identical CDR3. V gene TRBV5-1 combines with J gene TRBJ2-7; D remains ambiguous. The CDR3 contains 11 residues. Trimming pared 0 bases from V and 5 bases from J, leaving 3 bases between. Germline values: CDR1 SGHRS, CDR2 YFSETQ. The CDR3 region is CASSLGNEQYF. CDR3 DNA: TGCGCCAGCAGCTTGGGAAACGAGCAGTACTTC.

This clone rates as medium-sized. The same CDR3 arises from other DNA sequences in this sample as well. The gene calls are TRBV27 and TRBJ1-5; D ambiguous. V shed 5 bases and J shed 7 bases, with 18 bases lying between them. CDR3 length: 15 residues. Germline assignment: CDR1 MNHEY and CDR2 SMNVEV (reference sequence). The CDR3 sequence: CASSRRGGPWQPQHF. CDR3 in DNA: TGTGCCAGCAGTCGTCGGGGAGGTCCGTGGCAGCCCCAGCATTTT.

The chain couples TRBV5-1 to TRBJ2-5; 7 bases line up with TRBD2. CDR1 and CDR2 (germline): SGHRS, YFSETQ. CDR3 length equals 18 residues. The V segment lost 0 bases and the J segment 0 bases; nucleotides outside the gene matches: 11. CDR3 protein: CASSLAQVTGGYQETQYF. The DNA for the CDR3 is TGCGCCAGCAGCTTGGCCCAGGTCACCGGGGGGTACCAAGAGACCCAGTACTTC. The full variable domain, completed using reference TRBV5-1 and TRBJ2-5, is KAGVTQTPRYLIKTRGQQVTLSCSPISGHRSVSWYQQTPGQGLQFLFEYFSETQRNKGNFPGRFSGRQFSNSRSEMNVSTLELGDSALYLCASSLAQVTGGYQETQYFGPGTRLLVL.

In nucleotides, the CDR3 is TGTGCCAGTAGTATATGGGACGGAAACTATGGCTACACCTTC. Encoded protein: CASSIWDGNYGYTF. This rearrangement joins TRBV19 to TRBJ1-2, with D possibly being TRBD1 (5 bases). This CDR3 is 14 amino acids long. V lost 2 bases and J 2 bases, leaving 9 bases between the germline ends. Looked up from germline, CDR1 is LNHDA and CDR2 is SQIVND (reference sequence).

The rearrangement joins TRBV5-1 to TRBJ2-7; D not resolved. The CDR3 sequence is 15 residues long. From germline, CDR1 is SGHRS and CDR2 YFSETQ. Trimming took 4 bases from V and 1 from J, leaving 15 bases between them. CDR3 sequence (DNA): TGCGCCAGCAGCCCGATGGGCCAGGCGTCCTACGAGCAGTACTTC. Translating it yields CASSPMGQASYEQYF.

As concerns this clone: At one boundary the junction diverges from the germline segment, which might be a read error. The genes are TRBV6-5 and TRBJ2-1; tentatively, D is TRBD2 (6 bases). The CDR3 loop spans 12 amino acids. Germline V gives CDR1 MNHEY, CDR2 SVGAGI. Here the CDR3 reads CASSYSNRDFLF. CDR3 nucleotide sequence: TGTGCCAGCAGTTACTCGAATCGGGACTTCCTCTTC.

The chain recombines TRBV11-3 with TRBJ2-1, with D maybe TRBD1 (5 bases). The CDR3 has 15 residues. The germline V gene has CDR1 SGHNT and CDR2 YENEEA. Trimming left V 3 bases short and J 0 bases short, with 9 bases between. CDR3 region: CASSLGHSSYNEQFF. CDR3 DNA sequence: TGTGCCAGCAGCTTGGGGCACAGCTCCTACAATGAGCAGTTCTTC.

The chain combines TRBV19 with TRBJ2-5, with D uncertain. The CDR3 is 13 amino acids. Germline V gives CDR1 LNHDA, CDR2 SQIVND (reference sequence). V lost 6 bases, J lost 5 bases, and 13 bases lay in between. This CDR3 reads CASSPDPWETQYF. For the CDR3, the DNA is TGTGCCAGTAGCCCCGACCCGTGGGAGACCCAGTACTTC.

This clone was counted once. The chain links TRBV5-5 to TRBJ1-5; D not certain. Trimming took 2 bases from V and 1 from J, leaving 10 bases between them. The CDR3 consists of 15 residues. The V gene's germline CDR1 is SGHKS and CDR2 YYEKEE (reference sequence). CDR3 DNA: TGTGCCAGCAGCTTTGAGGGTCTGAGCAATCAGCCCCAGCATTTT. It is translated as CASSFEGLSNQPQHF.

This chain joins TRBV6-6 and TRBJ2-3, with D perhaps TRBD1 or TRBD2 (5 bases each). Trimming shortened V by 6 bases and J by 2 bases, and 15 bases separated the two germline ends. Germline V CDR1 and CDR2: MNHNY, SVGAGI (reference sequence). The CDR3 loop spans 15 amino acids. The CDR3 region has the DNA TGTGCCAGCAGCCTAACCGGGGCCCCCACAGATACGCAGTATTTT. It yields the protein CASSLTGAPTDTQYF.

The chain couples TRBV14 to TRBJ2-2; no clear D gene. Trimming stripped 0 bases from V and 2 bases from J, with 13 bases between. This CDR3 region has 17 residues. Germline-derived CDR1 and CDR2 are SGHDN and FVKESK. In nucleotides, the CDR3 is TGTGCCAGCAGCCAAGATTGGGCAGGCTTTAACACCGGGGAGCTGTTTTTT. Protein product: CASSQDWAGFNTGELFF.